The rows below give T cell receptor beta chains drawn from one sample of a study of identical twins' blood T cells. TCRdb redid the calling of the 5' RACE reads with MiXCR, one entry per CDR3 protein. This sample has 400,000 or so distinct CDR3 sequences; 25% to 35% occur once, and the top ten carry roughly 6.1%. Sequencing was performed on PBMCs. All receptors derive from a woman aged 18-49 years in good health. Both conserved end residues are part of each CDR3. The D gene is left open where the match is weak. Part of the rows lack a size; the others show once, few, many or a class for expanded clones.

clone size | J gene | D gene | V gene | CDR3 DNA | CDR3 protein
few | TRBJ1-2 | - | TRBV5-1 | TGCGCCAGCAGCTTGGAAGACACCCCATTCGGCTACACCTTC | CASSLEDTPFGYTF
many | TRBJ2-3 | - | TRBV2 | TGTGCCAGCAGTGACCAGTATACAGATACGCAGTATTTT | CASSDQYTDTQYF
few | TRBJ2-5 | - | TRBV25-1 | TGTGCCAGCAGTGAATATGAAATCGAGACCCAGTACTTC | CASSEYEIETQYF
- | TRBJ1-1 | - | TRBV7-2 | TGTGCCAGCAGCAACGGTGGGTTAGGACCGACGAACACTGAAGCTTTCTTT | CASSNGGLGPTNTEAFF
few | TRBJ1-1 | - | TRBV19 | TGTGCCAGTAGTAAAAGCGGGAGTTGGAACACTGAAGCTTTCTTT | CASSKSGSWNTEAFF
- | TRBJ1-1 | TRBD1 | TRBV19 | TGTGCCAGTAGTATAGATAACAGGGGGCACACTGAAGCTTTCTTT | CASSIDNRGHTEAFF
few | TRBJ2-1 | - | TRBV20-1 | TGCAGTGCTTCGACACTACGTCATGAGCAGTTCTTC | CSASTLRHEQFF
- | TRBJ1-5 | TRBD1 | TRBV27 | TGTGCCAGCAGTTCGCAGGGGGCGAGCAATCAGCCCCAGCATTTT | CASSSQGASNQPQHF
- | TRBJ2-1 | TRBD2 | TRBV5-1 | TGCGCCAGCAGCTTGGAGCTAGCGGAATATTCCTACAATGAGCAGTTCTTC | CASSLELAEYSYNEQFF
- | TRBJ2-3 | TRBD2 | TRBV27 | TGTGCCAGCAGCAGCGGACTAGCGGGAGCAAATACGCAGTATTTT | CASSSGLAGANTQYF
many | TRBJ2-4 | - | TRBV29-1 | TGCAGCGTTGAGTCCTATGGCATTCAGTACTTC | CSVESYGIQYF
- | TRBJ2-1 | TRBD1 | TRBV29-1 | TGCAGCGTTACCGGGACAGTGGTCAATGAGCAGTTCTTC | CSVTGTVVNEQFF
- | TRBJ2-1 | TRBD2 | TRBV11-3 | TGTGCCAGCAGCCCAGGGACTAGCGTTTTCTCCTACAATGAGCAGTTCTTC | CASSPGTSVFSYNEQFF
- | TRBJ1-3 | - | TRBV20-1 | TGCAGTGCCGGCGGCCGCTCTGGAAACACCATATATTTT | CSAGGRSGNTIYF
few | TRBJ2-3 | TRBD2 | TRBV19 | TGTGCCAGCAGAGGAAGGACTAGCGGGAGCACAGATACGCAGTATTTT | CASRGRTSGSTDTQYF
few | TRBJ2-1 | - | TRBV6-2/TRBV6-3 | TGTGCCAGCACTTCCCGAAGTTACGGGCTCCCCTACAATGAGCAGTTCTTC | CASTSRSYGLPYNEQFF
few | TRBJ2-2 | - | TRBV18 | TGTGCCAGCTCCTCCATAGCGGTGAACACCGGGGAGCTGTTTTTT | CASSSIAVNTGELFF
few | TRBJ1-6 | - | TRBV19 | TGTGCCAGTAGTATAGATCACGGCAATGGGCCCCTCCACTTT | CASSIDHGNGPLHF
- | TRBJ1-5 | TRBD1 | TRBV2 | TGTGCCAGCAGTGCGGCGCAGGGGGACATTTCGGCCCAGCATTTT | CASSAAQGDISAQHF
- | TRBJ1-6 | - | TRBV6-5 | TGTGCCAGCACAAGGGCGAATAACTCACCCCTCCACTTT | CASTRANNSPLHF
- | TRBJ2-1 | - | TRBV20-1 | TGCAGTGCTAACCGGGACTACAATGAGCAGTTCTTC | CSANRDYNEQFF
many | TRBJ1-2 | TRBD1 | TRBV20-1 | TGCAGTCCCGGGACAGGGGGCTTGGATGGCTACACCTTC | CSPGTGGLDGYTF
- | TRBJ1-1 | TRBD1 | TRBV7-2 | TGTGCCAGCAGCTCGGGACAGGGGGGGGCTGAAGCTTTCTTT | CASSSGQGGAEAFF
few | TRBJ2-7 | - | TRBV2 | TGTGCCAGCAGTGAAAAAGTGGGGCCCTACGAGCAGTACTTC | CASSEKVGPYEQYF
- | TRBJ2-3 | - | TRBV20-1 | TGCAGTGCTAGAGCCTCCCTAGCGATCGCGGCAGATACGCAGTATTTT | CSARASLAIAADTQYF
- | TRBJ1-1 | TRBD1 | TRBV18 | TGTGCCAGCTCACCGCAGACAGGGGGTGAAGCTTTCTTT | CASSPQTGGEAFF
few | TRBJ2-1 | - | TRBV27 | TGTGCCAGCAGTTTATCCAGACCCAATGAGCAGTTCTTC | CASSLSRPNEQFF
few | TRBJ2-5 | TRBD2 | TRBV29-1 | TGCAGCGTTGAAGATATCTCCGGGGGGGCAAAAGAGACCCAGTACTTC | CSVEDISGGAKETQYF